These 12 T cell receptor beta chains share one sample of origin, sequenced in a study of identifying expanded T cells in peripheral blood. Some clones are missing from TCRdb's copy, which holds only in-frame ones; the method was immunoSEQ multiplex PCR. The table records some 78,000 clones, about 83% of them present only once. Material: blood. The receptors were gathered from a person aged 18 to 75 in good health.

V usage is TRBV6-6 and J usage is TRBJ2-1; 12 nucleotides match TRBD2. The CDR3 spans 16 residues. Losses at the gene ends were 3 bases for V and 3 bases for J; bases not matched to a gene: 3. Germline loops: CDR1 MNHNY, CDR2 SVGAGI (reference sequence). CDR3 protein: CASSYTGLAGYNEQFF. CDR3 coding DNA: TGTGCCAGCAGTTATACGGGACTAGCGGGCTACAATGAGCAGTTCTTC.

V and J are TRBV6-5 and TRBJ2-7; D possibly corresponds to TRBD2 (7 bases). This CDR3 has 14 residues. Germline V gene data show CDR1 as MNHEY and CDR2 as SVGAGI. V shed 6 bases and J shed 2 bases, with 14 bases lying between them. In nucleotides, the CDR3 is TGTGCCAGCAGCCGGGGGGCGACTACCTACGAGCAGTACTTC. Translating gives CASSRGATTYEQYF.

The chain is built from TRBV7-8 and TRBJ2-1, with TRBD2 identical over 7 bases. The V gene end was trimmed by 1 base and the J gene end by 2 bases; junction bases not matched to a gene: 5. This CDR3 is 16 amino acids long. Germline loops: CDR1 SGHVS, CDR2 FQNEAQ. CDR3 DNA: TGTGCCAGCAGCTTAGATGGCGGGAGACCCTACAATGAGCAGTTCTTC. Translated, it gives CASSLDGGRPYNEQFF.

The sample holds one count of this clone. The chain joins TRBV4-3 to TRBJ2-7; no clear D. Germline V gene lookup returns CDR1 LGHNA and CDR2 YSLEER. The CDR3 contains 11 residues. Trimming left V 0 bases short and J 8 bases short, with 5 bases between. CDR3 DNA: TGCGCCAGCAGCCAAGAAGAAAAGCAGTACTTC. It codes for CASSQEEKQYF.

The J gene is TRBJ2-2, the V gene TRBV27, with D perhaps matching TRBD1 (6 bases). V lost 2 bases, J lost 3 bases, and 10 bases lay in between. Germline CDR1 is MNHEY and CDR2 is SMNVEV (reference sequence). The CDR3 extends over 15 amino acids. The CDR3 DNA reads TGTGCCAGCAGTTTACGGGCAGGGGACACCGGGGAGCTGTTTTTT. Translation gives CASSLRAGDTGELFF.

The chain employs TRBV9 and TRBJ2-5, with TRBD1 matching over 7 bases. The ends lost 0 bases at V and 0 bases at J; junction bases unmatched: 2. The CDR3 loop spans 15 amino acids. The germline CDR1 and CDR2 sequences are SGDLS and YYNGEE. The CDR3 bases are TGTGCCAGCAGCGTAGGGACAGGCGACCAAGAGACCCAGTACTTC. Its protein is CASSVGTGDQETQYF.

There are a few counts of this clone. The genes are TRBV6-5 and TRBJ1-5; no definite D call. This CDR3 comprises 12 residues. Germline-derived CDR1 and CDR2 are MNHEY and SVGAGI. The V gene lost 8 bases and the J gene lost 7 bases, with 12 bases spanning the gap. The CDR3: CASWGLGQPQHF. The CDR3 DNA reads as TGTGCCAGCTGGGGTCTAGGGCAGCCCCAGCATTTT.

The rearrangement links TRBV7-9 to TRBJ1-4; D gene uncertain. Germline CDR1 reads SEHNR; CDR2 reads FQNEAQ (reference sequence). The CDR3 runs to 12 residues. V dropped 1 base and J dropped 7 bases, with 4 bases sitting between them. CDR3 in amino acids: CASSLVGEKLFF. The CDR3 nucleotides read TGTGCCAGCAGCTTAGTTGGTGAAAAACTGTTTTTT. The whole variable domain, remainder taken from reference TRBV7-9 and TRBJ1-4, is DTGVSQNPRHKITKRGQNVTFRCDPISEHNRLYWYRQTLGQGPEFLTYFQNEAQLEKSRLLSDRFSAERPKGSFSTLEIQRTEQGDSAMYLCASSLVGEKLFFGSGTQLSVL.

In its sample, this clone was seen once. The V call is TRBV30, the J call TRBJ2-1, with TRBD2 matching 10 bases. This CDR3 spans 14 amino acids. Germline V gives CDR1 GTSNPN, CDR2 SVGIG (reference sequence). The V segment lost 5 bases and the J segment 9 bases; nucleotides outside the gene matches: 10. The CDR3 protein is CAWDKAGGPVEQFF. The CDR3 coding sequence is TGTGCCTGGGATAAAGCGGGAGGGCCTGTTGAGCAGTTCTTC.

This clone was recorded only once. This rearrangement joins TRBV6-5 to TRBJ2-7; D perhaps matches TRBD2 (5 bases). The CDR3 totals 12 residues. CDR1 is MNHEY and CDR2 is SVGAGI in the germline V gene. V was shortened by 4 bases and J by 7 bases, with 11 bases between the two germline ends. The CDR3 DNA reads TGTGCCAGCAGTTTAAACGAGCGGGAGCAGTACTTC. It is translated as CASSLNEREQYF.

The V and J genes are TRBV28 and TRBJ1-2, with no clear D. V lost 6 bases, J lost 5 bases, and 7 bases lay in between. The CDR3 consists of 11 residues. Per germline, CDR1 MDHEN and CDR2 SYDVKM. The CDR3: CASSTLYGYTF. The DNA for the CDR3 is TGTGCCAGCAGCACCCTTTATGGCTACACCTTC.

The chain employs TRBV4-2 and TRBJ1-3; weak D call: TRBD1 (6 bases). Germline-derived CDR1 and CDR2 are LGHNA and YNFKEQ. CDR3 size: 16 residues. V was shortened by 4 bases and J by 3 bases, with 16 bases between the two germline ends. CDR3 in amino acids: CASSPGLGGGGNTIYF. The CDR3 region has the DNA TGTGCCAGCAGCCCCGGCCTCGGAGGGGGTGGAAACACCATATATTTT.